This T cell receptor (beta chain) was retrieved from a study of circulating CD8 cells and anti-PD-1 response in melanoma. Study context: Every 2 weeks, patients got 3 mg/kg nivolumab intravenously.

Sample share makes this clonotype large. As yet, its antigen is unknown. V dropped 4 bases and J dropped 11; count of bases not matched to a gene: 7. From germline, CDR1 is MNHEY and CDR2 SMNVEV (reference sequence). The CDR3 consists of 13 residues. Four subsets defined by PD-1 and/or TIGIT were sorted from live CD3+CD8+TCRalphabeta+ cells. Study findings and constraints: Replicates were generally not done for experiments. At M1, fewer than 8% of TRB clonotypes appeared in multiple subsets. Published repertoire comparisons used only baseline and M1 samples from a small cohort with few responders.

The QIAseq Immune Repertoire TCR panel built the libraries from about 14 ng of total RNA. MiXCR, run by TCRdb on the reads, gives a single entry per CDR3 protein. The sample consists of some 290 distinct CDR3 sequences, 5.8% of them appearing once. This sequence was found in a human donor with melanoma. The chain employs TRBV27 and TRBJ2-7; 11 bases align to TRBD2. Specimen: CD8+ T cells from PBMCs, collected at baseline or after one month of anti-PD-1 therapy (not recorded which). In DNA form, the CDR3 reads TGTGCCAGCAGTTCCGGGACTAGCGGATCGGAGTACTTC. It yields the protein CASSSGTSGSEYF.